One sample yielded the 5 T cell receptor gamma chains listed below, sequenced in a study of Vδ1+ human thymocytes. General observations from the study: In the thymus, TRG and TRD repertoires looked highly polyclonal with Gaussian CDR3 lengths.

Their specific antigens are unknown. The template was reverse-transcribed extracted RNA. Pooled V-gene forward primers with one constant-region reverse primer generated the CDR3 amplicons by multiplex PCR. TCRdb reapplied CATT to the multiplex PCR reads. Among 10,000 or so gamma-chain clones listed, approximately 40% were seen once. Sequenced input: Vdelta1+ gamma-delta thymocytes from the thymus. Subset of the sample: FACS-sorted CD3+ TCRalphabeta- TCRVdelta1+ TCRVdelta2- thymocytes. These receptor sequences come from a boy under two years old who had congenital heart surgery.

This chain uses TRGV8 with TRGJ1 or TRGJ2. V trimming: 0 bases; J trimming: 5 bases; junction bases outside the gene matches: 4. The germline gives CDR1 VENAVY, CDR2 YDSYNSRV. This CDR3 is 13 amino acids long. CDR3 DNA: TGTGCCACCTGGGATAGGCGTGATTATAAGAAACTCTTT. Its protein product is CATWDRRDYKKLF.

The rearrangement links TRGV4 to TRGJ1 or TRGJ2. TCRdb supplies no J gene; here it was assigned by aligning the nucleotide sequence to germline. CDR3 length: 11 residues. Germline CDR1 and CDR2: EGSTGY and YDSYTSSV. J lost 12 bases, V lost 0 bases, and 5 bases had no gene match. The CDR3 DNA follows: TGTGCCACCTGGGATGGGCAAGTGAAACTCTTT. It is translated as CATWDGQVKLF.

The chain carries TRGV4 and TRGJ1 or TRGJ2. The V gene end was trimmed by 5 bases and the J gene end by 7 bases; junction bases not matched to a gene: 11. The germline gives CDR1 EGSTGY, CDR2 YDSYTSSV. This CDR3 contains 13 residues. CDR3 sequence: CATWALEGYKKLF. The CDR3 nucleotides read TGTGCCACCTGGGCCCTCGAGGGGTATAAGAAACTCTTT.

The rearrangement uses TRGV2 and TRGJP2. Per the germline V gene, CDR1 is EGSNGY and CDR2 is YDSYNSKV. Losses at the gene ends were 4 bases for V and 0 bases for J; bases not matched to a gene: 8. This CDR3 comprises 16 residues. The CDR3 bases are TGTGCCACCTGGGAAGAGAACCATAGTAGTGATTGGATCAAGACGTTT. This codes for CATWEENHSSDWIKTF.

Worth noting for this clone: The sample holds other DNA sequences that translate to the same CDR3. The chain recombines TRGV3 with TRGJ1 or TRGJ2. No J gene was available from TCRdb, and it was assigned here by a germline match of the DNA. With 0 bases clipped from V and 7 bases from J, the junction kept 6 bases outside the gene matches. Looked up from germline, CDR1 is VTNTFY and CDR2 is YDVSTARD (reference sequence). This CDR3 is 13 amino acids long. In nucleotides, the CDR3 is TGTGCCACCTGGGACAGGCCCGGATATAAGAAACTCTTT. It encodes CATWDRPGYKKLF.